This TCR beta chain was documented in a study of early T cells in non-severe SARS-CoV-2 infection. About the research overall: The input, bulk RNA from unsorted whole blood, was sequenced, and chains were unpaired.

TCRdb fed the 5' RACE reads into MiXCR, producing one record per CDR3 protein. Of some 71,000 distinct CDR3 sequences listed, approximately 10% are singletons. This CDR3 contains 14 residues. The V gene's germline CDR1 is DFQATT and CDR2 SNEGSKA (reference sequence). V was trimmed by 4 bases and J by 0 bases, leaving 10 bases between them. This clonotype has at least ten counts. The chain carries TRBV20-1 and TRBJ2-4; the D gene is possibly TRBD1 (5 bases). Sequenced material: whole blood, taken at baseline. This sequence originates from an adult who was a healthcare worker with PCR-confirmed SARS-CoV-2 infection or an uninfected control (not recorded which). The CDR3 region is CSATTELAKNIQYF. In nucleotides, the CDR3 is TGCAGTGCTACGACAGAGCTAGCCAAAAACATTCAGTACTTC.